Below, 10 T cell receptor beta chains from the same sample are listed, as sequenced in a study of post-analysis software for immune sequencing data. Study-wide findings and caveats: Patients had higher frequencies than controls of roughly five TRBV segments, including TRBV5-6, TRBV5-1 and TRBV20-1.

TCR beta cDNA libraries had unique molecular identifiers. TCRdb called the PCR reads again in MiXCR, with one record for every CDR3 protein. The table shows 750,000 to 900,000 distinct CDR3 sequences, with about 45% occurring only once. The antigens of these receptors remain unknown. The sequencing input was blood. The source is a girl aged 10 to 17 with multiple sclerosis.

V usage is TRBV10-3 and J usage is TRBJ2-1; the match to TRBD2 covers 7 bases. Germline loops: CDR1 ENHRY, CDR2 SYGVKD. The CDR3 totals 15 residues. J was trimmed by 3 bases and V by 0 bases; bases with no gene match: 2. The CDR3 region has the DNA TGTGCCATCAGTGAGTCCCTAGCGGTCTACAATGAGCAGTTCTTC. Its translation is CAISESLAVYNEQFF.

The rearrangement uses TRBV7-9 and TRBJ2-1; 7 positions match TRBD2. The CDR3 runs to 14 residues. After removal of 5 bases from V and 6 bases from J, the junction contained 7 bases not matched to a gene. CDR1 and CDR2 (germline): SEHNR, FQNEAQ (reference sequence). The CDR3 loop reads CASSPRGRANEQFF. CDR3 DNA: TGTGCCAGCAGCCCCCGGGGGAGGGCCAATGAGCAGTTCTTC.

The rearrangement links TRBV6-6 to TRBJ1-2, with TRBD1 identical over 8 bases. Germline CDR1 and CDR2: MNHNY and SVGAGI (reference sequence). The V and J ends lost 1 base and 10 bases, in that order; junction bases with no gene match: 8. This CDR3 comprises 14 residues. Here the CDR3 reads CASSYWGQEEHYTF. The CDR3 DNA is TGTGCCAGCAGTTACTGGGGACAGGAGGAACACTACACCTTC.

In nucleotides, the CDR3 is TGCAGTGCTAGGATAGCGATGAAGGAGACCCAGTACTTC. This sequence encodes CSARIAMKETQYF. The chain combines TRBV20-1 with TRBJ2-5; D is perhaps TRBD2 (5 bases). CDR1 and CDR2 from the germline V gene are DFQATT and SNEGSKA (reference sequence). The CDR3 extends over 13 amino acids. V lost 3 bases and J lost 5, with 13 bases in between.

DNA of the CDR3: TGTGCCAGCAGCTTAATGGCGGGAGGGCCTGACGAGCAGTACTTC. Its protein is CASSLMAGGPDEQYF. The J gene is TRBJ2-7, the V gene TRBV7-9; 9 bases agree with TRBD2. There are 15 residues in the CDR3. Germline V gene data show CDR1 as SEHNR and CDR2 as FQNEAQ (reference sequence). V gave up 2 bases and J gave up 5 bases; unmatched junction bases: 7.

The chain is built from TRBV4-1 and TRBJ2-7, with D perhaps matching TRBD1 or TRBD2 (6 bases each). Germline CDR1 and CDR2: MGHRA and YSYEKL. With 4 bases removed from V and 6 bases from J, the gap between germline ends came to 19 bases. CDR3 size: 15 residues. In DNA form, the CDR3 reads TGCGCCAGCAGCCCATCCCCAGAATCGGGGGCCGAGCAGTACTTC. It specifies CASSPSPESGAEQYF.

The CDR3 spells CASSQDVVTQPQHF. CDR3 in DNA: TGTGCCAGCAGCCAAGATGTGGTGACTCAGCCCCAGCATTTT. The V gene is TRBV3-1, the J gene TRBJ1-5; no reliable D call. CDR3 size: 14 residues. With 0 bases removed from V and 6 bases from J, the gap between germline ends came to 9 bases. The germline V gene encodes CDR1 LGHDT and CDR2 YNNKEL (reference sequence).

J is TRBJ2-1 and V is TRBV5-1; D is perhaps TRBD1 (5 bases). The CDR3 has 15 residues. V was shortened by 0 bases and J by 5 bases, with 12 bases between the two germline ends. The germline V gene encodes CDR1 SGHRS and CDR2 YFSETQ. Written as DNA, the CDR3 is TGCGCCAGCAGCTTGGAGGGGAACTTTCACAATGAGCAGTTCTTC. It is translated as CASSLEGNFHNEQFF.

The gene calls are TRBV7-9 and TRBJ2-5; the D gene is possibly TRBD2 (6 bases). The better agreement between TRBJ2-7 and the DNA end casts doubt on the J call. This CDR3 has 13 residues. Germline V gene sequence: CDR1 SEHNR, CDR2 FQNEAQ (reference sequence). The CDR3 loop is CASSLADYYEQYF. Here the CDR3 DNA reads TGTGCCAGCAGCTTAGCGGACTACTACGAGCAGTACTTC.

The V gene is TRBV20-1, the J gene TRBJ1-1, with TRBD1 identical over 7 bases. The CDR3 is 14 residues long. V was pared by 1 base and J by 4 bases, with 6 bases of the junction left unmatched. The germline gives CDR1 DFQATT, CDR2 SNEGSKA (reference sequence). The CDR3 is CSARAQGTGTEAFF. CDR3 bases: TGCAGTGCTAGAGCACAGGGGACGGGCACTGAAGCTTTCTTT.